This T cell receptor beta chain originates from a study of blood T cell repertoires in COVID-19. Study in general: Acute and convalescent COVID-19 samples came from the United States, Italy and Spain.

As processed by the authors: Counts of nucleated cells, estimated from reference gene primer amplification, were obtained. The table came from immunoSEQ multiplex PCR; TCRdb's copy has only in-frame clones and leaves some out. That table gives V, J and clone size, and the DNA gave D and trimming. The sample comprises 90,000 to 140,000 clones, around 83% of which are singletons, and 15% to 17% rests with the top ten. CDR1 is SGHKS and CDR2 is YYEKEE in the germline V gene (reference sequence). CDR3 length equals 11 residues. Between the trimmed V and J ends, which lost 3 bases and 8 bases, there was a span of 8 bases.

The sequence was collected from a woman of 80 years or more with acute or convalescent COVID-19. This chain connects TRBV5-5 to TRBJ1-2; tentatively, D is TRBD1 (5 bases). The sample taken for sequencing was peripheral blood. As DNA, the CDR3 is TGTGCCAGCAGCTGGGGCGTCGGCTACACCTTC. It translates to CASSWGVGYTF.